This TCR beta chain was documented in a study of blood T cell repertoires in COVID-19. This table comes from immunoSEQ multiplex PCR, and its TCRdb copy is limited to in-frame clones, with some not included. Among around 260,000 clones, 75% to 95% were seen once, and the ten largest hold approximately 1.2%. CDR3 size: 16 residues. V shed 2 bases, J shed 5 bases, and the junction held 7 bases outside the gene matches. Germline-derived CDR1 and CDR2 are LGHNA and YSLEER. The source material was PBMCs or T cells enriched from blood (not recorded which). The rearrangement uses TRBV4-3 and TRBJ2-3; 10 positions agree with TRBD2. The receptor was isolated from a woman aged 30 to 39 who had recovered from COVID-19. CDR3 sequence (DNA): TGCGCCAGCAGCCAACGTCCCGGGACTAGCGTAGATACGCAGTATTTT. Its protein product is CASSQRPGTSVDTQYF.